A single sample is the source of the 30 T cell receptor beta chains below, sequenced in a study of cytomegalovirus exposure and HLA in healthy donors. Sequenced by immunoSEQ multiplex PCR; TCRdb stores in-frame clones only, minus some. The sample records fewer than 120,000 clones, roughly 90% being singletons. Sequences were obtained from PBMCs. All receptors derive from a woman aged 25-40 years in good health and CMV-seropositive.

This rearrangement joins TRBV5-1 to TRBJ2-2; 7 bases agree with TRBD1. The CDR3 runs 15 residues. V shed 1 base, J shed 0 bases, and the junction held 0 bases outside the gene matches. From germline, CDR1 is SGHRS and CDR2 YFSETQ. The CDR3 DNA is TGCGCCAGCAGCTTGCAGGGGGCGAACACCGGGGAGCTGTTTTTT. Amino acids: CASSLQGANTGELFF.

CDR3 DNA: TGCGCCAGCAGCCCCAGCAGGGGCAAAGAGACCCAGTACTTC. This sequence encodes CASSPSRGKETQYF. The genes are TRBV4-1 and TRBJ2-5; the D gene is possibly TRBD1 (6 bases). Looked up from germline, CDR1 is MGHRA and CDR2 is YSYEKL. Trimming stripped 4 bases from V and 3 bases from J, with 12 bases between. The CDR3 covers 14 residues.

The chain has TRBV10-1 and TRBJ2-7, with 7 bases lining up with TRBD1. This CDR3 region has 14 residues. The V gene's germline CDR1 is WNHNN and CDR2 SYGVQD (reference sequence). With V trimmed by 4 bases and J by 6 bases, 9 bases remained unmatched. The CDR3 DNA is TGCGCCAGCAGTGTTTCGACAGGGCGCCGCGAGCAGTACTTC. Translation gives CASSVSTGRREQYF.

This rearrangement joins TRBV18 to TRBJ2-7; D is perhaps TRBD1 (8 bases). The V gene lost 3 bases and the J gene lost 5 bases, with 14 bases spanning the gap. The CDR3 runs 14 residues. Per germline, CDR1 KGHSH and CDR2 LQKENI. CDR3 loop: CASSPRQGTNEQYF. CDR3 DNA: TGTGCCAGCTCACCCAGACAGGGGACTAACGAGCAGTACTTC.

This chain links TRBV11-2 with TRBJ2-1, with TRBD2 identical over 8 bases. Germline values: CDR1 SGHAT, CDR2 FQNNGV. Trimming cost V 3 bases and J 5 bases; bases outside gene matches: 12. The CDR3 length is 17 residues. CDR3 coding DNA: TGTGCCAGCAGCTTTCCCGGTAGCGGCGGGGGGAACAATGAGCAGTTCTTC. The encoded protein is CASSFPGSGGGNNEQFF.

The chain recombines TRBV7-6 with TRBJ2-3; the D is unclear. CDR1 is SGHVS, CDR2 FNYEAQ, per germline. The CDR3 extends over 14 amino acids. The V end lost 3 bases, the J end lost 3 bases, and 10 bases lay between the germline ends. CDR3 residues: CASSLPGGTDTQYF. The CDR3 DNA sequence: TGTGCCAGCAGCTTGCCGGGTGGGACAGATACGCAGTATTTT.

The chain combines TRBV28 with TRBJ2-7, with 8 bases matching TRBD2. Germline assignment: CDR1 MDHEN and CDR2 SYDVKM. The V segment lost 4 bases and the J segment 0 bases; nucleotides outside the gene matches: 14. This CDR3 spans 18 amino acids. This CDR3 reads CASSSPRGAGVHSYEQYF. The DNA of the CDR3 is TGTGCCAGCAGTTCCCCCAGGGGAGCGGGAGTCCACTCCTACGAGCAGTACTTC.

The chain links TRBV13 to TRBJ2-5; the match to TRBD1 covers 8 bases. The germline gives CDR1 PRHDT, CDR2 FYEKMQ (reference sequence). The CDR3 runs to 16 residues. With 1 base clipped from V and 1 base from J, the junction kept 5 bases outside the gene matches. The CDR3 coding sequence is TGTGCCAGCAGCTTAGCCGGACAGGGTGGCCAAGAGACCCAGTACTTC. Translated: CASSLAGQGGQETQYF. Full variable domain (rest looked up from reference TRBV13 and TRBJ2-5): AAGVIQSPRHLIKEKRETATLKCYPIPRHDTVYWYQQGPGQDPQFLISFYEKMQSDKGSIPDRFSAQQFSDYHSELNMSSLELGDSALYFCASSLAGQGGQETQYFGPGTRLLVL.

The CDR3, as DNA: TGCGCCAGCAGCGATGACAGGGAAGGTTGGCAAGAGACCCAGTACTTC. Translating it yields CASSDDREGWQETQYF. The rearrangement links TRBV5-1 to TRBJ2-5; TRBD1 aligns across 7 bases. Trimming cost V 4 bases and J 2 bases; bases outside gene matches: 11. The germline CDR1 and CDR2 sequences are SGHRS and YFSETQ. This CDR3 region has 16 residues.

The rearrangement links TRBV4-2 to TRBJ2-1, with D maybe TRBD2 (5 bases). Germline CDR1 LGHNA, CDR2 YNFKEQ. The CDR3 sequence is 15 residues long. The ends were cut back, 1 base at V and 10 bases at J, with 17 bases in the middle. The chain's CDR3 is CASSQASSNRGEQFF. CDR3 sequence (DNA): TGTGCCAGCAGCCAAGCCAGCAGCAATCGGGGAGAGCAGTTCTTC.

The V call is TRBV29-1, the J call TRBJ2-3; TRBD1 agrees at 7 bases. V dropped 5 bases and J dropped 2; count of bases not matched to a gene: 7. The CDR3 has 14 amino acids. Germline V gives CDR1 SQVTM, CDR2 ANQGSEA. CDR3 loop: CSVTRQGTTDTQYF. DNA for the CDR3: TGCAGCGTTACAAGACAGGGCACCACAGATACGCAGTATTTT.

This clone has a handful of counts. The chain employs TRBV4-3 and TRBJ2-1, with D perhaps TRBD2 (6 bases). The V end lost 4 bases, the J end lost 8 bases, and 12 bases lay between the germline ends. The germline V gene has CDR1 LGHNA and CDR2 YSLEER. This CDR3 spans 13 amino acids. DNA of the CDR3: TGCGCCAGCAGCCGCTGGACTACCTATGAGCAGTTCTTC. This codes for CASSRWTTYEQFF.

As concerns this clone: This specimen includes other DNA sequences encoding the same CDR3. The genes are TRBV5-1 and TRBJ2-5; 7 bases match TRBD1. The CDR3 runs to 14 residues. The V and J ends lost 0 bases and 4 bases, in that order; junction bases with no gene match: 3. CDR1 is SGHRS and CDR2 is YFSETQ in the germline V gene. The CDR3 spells CASSLEGAGETQYF. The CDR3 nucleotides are TGCGCCAGCAGCTTGGAGGGGGCCGGAGAGACCCAGTACTTC. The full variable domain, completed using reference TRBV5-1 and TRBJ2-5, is KAGVTQTPRYLIKTRGQQVTLSCSPISGHRSVSWYQQTPGQGLQFLFEYFSETQRNKGNFPGRFSGRQFSNSRSEMNVSTLELGDSALYLCASSLEGAGETQYFGPGTRLLVL.

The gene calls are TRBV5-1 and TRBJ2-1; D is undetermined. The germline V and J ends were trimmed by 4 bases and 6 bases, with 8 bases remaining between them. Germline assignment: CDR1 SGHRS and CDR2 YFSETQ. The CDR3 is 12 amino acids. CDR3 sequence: CASSLTGNEQFF. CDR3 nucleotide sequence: TGCGCCAGCAGCCTTACCGGCAATGAGCAGTTCTTC.

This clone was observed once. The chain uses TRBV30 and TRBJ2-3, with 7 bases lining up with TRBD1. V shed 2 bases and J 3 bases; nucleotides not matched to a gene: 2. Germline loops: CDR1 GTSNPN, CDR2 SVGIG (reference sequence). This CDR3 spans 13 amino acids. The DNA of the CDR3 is TGTGCCTGGAGTAGGGGGCGGACAGATACGCAGTATTTT. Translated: CAWSRGRTDTQYF. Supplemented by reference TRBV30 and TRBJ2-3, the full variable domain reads SQTIHQWPATLVQPVGSPLSLECTVEGTSNPNLYWYRQAAGRGLQLLFYSVGIGQISSEVPQNLSASRPQDRQFILSSKKLLLSDSGFYLCAWSRGRTDTQYFGPGTRLTVL.

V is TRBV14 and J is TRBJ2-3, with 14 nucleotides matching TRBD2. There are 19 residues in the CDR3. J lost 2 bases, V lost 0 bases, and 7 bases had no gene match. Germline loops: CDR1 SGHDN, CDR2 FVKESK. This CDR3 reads CASSQDFGLAGGVTDTQYF. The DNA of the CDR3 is TGTGCCAGCAGCCAAGATTTCGGACTAGCGGGAGGCGTCACAGATACGCAGTATTTT.

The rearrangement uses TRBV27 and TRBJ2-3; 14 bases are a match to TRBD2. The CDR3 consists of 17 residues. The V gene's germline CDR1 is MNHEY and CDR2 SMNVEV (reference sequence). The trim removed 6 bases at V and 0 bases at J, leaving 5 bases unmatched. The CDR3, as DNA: TGTGCCAGCAGCCGGACTAGCGGGAGGCCTAGCACAGATACGCAGTATTTT. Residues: CASSRTSGRPSTDTQYF.

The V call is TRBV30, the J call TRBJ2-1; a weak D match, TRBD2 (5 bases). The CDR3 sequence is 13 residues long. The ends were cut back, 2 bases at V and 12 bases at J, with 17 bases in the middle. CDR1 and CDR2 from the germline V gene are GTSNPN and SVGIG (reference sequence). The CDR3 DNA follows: TGTGCCTGGAGTCTCCGGACTGGCTCCAGGCAGTTCTTC. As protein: CAWSLRTGSRQFF.

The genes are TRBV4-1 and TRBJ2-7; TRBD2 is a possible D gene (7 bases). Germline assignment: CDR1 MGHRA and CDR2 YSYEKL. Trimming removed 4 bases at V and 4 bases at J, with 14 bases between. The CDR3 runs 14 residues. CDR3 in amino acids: CASSRGGGDYEQYF. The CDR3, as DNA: TGCGCCAGCAGCCGCGGAGGGGGGGATTACGAGCAGTACTTC.

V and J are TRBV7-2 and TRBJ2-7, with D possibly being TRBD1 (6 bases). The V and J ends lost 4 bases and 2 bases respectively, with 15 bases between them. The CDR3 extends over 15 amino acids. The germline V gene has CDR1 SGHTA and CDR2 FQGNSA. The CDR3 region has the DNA TGTGCCAGCAGCTCCTCCCGACAGGACCCCTACGAGCAGTACTTC. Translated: CASSSSRQDPYEQYF.

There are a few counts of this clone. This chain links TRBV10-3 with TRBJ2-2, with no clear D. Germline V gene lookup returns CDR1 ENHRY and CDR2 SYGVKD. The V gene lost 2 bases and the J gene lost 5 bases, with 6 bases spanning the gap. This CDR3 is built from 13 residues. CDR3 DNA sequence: TGTGCCATCAGTGAGGTTCCAACCGGGGAGCTGTTTTTT. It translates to CAISEVPTGELFF.

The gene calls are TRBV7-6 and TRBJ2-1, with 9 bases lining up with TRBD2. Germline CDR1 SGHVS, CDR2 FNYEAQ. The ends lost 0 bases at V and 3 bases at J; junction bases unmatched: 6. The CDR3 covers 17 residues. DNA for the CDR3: TGTGCCAGCAGCTTAGCCCCGGGACTAGCAAGCTACAATGAGCAGTTCTTC. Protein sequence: CASSLAPGLASYNEQFF.

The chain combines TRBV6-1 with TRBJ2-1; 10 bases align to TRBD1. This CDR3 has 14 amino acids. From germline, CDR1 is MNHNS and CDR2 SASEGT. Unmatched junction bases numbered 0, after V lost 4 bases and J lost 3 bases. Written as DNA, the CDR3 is TGTGCCAGCAGTGGGACAGGGGGCTACAATGAGCAGTTCTTC. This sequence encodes CASSGTGGYNEQFF.

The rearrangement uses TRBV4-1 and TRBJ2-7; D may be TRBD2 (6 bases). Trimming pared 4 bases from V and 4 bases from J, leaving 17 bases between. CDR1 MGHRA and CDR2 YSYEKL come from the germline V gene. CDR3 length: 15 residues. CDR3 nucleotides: TGCGCCAGCAGCCTCCGGGACTTATCCATATACGAGCAGTACTTC. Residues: CASSLRDLSIYEQYF.

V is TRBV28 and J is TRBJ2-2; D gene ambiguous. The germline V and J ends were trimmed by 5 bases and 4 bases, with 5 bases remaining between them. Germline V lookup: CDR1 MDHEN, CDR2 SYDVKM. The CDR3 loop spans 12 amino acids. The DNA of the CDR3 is TGTGCCAGCAGTCAACTCACCGGGGAGCTGTTTTTT. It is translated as CASSQLTGELFF.

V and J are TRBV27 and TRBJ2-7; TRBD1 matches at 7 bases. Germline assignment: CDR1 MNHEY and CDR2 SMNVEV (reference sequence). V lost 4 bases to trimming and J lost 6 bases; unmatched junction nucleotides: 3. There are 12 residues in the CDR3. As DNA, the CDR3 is TGTGCCAGCAGTTCCTACAGGGGCGAGCAGTACTTC. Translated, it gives CASSSYRGEQYF.

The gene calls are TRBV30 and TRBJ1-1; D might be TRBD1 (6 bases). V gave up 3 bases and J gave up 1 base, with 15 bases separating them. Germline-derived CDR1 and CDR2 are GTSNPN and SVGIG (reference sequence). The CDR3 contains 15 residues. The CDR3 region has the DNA TGTGCCTGGAGAATGTGGGGGCTGGGGAACACTGAAGCTTTCTTT. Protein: CAWRMWGLGNTEAFF.

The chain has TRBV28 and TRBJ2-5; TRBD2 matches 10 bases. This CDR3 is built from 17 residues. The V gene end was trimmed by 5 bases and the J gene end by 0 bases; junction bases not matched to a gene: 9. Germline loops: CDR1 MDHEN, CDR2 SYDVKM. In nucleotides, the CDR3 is TGTGCCAGCAGTCCCTCCTCTAGCGGGGGCTACCAAGAGACCCAGTACTTC. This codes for CASSPSSSGGYQETQYF. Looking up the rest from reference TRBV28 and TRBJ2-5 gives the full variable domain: DVKVTQSSRYLVKRTGEKVFLECVQDMDHENMFWYRQDPGLGLRLIYFSYDVKMKEKGDIPEGYSVSREKKERFSLILESASTNQTSMYLCASSPSSSGGYQETQYFGPGTRLLVL.

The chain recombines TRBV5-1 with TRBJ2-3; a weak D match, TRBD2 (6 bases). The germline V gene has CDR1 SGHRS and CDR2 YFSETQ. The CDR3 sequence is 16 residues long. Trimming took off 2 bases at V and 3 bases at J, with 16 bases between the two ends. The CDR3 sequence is CASSLGSGGRTDTQYF. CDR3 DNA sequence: TGCGCCAGCAGCTTAGGGTCCGGGGGTCGGACAGATACGCAGTATTTT.

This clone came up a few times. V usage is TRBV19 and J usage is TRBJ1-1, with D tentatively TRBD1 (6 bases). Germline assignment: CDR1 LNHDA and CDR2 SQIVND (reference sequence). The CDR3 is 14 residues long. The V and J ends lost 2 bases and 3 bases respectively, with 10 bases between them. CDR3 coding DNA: TGTGCCAGTAGTATATGGGGGCTGGACACTGAAGCTTTCTTT. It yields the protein CASSIWGLDTEAFF.